The rows below give T cell receptor beta chains drawn from one sample of a study of long-term antiretroviral therapy in people with HIV. Method: immunoSEQ multiplex PCR; TCRdb's copy keeps in-frame clones and lacks some. The profile shows tens of thousands of clones, 85% to 95% of them singletons. Sequences were derived from unsorted PBMCs, sampled 9.2 years after starting antiretroviral therapy. The receptor set was obtained from a man under 40 with HIV. Both conserved end residues are part of each CDR3. The D gene is left open where the match is weak. For some rows the clone size is stated as once, few or many, or as a class when expanded; others skip it.

NA,TRBV7-9,few,TRBJ2-7,CASSPLTGVVYEQYF,TGTGCCAGCAGCCCGTTGACGGGGGTGGTCTACGAGCAGTACTTC
NA,TRBV4-1,NA,TRBJ2-7,CASSQNYQGTPVKYF,TGCGCCAGCAGCCAAAACTACCAGGGAACCCCTGTGAAGTACTTC
NA,TRBV7-9,NA,TRBJ2-3,CASSLGPSTDTQYF,TGTGCCAGCAGCTTGGGCCCAAGCACAGATACGCAGTATTTT
NA,TRBV21-1,NA,TRBJ2-3,CASSSSRTSTDTQYF,TGTGCCAGCAGCAGTAGCAGGACTAGCACAGATACGCAGTATTTT
NA,TRBV5-1,NA,TRBJ1-3,CASTGGGIAGNTIYF,TGCGCCAGCACGGGGGGCGGAATTGCTGGAAACACCATATATTTT
TRBD2,TRBV7-3,NA,TRBJ2-1,CASSNPGLGFNEQFF,TGTGCCAGCAGCAACCCGGGACTAGGCTTCAATGAGCAGTTCTTC
NA,TRBV28,NA,TRBJ1-5,CASSLGAGEQPQHF,TGTGCCAGCAGTTTAGGGGCAGGGGAACAGCCCCAGCATTTT
NA,TRBV5-6,NA,TRBJ1-1,CASSLWSGWNTEAFF,TGTGCCAGCAGCTTGTGGTCAGGGTGGAACACTGAAGCTTTCTTT
TRBD1,TRBV19,NA,TRBJ1-1,CASFLNSGQGNTEAFF,TGTGCCAGTTTCCTTAATTCGGGACAGGGGAACACTGAAGCTTTCTTT
NA,TRBV13,NA,TRBJ1-1,CASTPRDLGTEAFF,TGTGCCAGCACCCCGCGGGACTTGGGCACTGAAGCTTTCTTT
NA,TRBV4-2,NA,TRBJ1-3,CASSQDGGAAGNTIYF,TGTGCCAGCAGCCAAGATGGAGGAGCGGCGGGAAACACCATATATTTT
NA,TRBV11-2,NA,TRBJ2-4,CASSLAEGTHF,TGTGCCAGCAGCTTAGCCGAGGGGACCCACTTC
TRBD2,TRBV5-1,NA,TRBJ2-3,CASSQLERGSTDTQYF,TGCGCCAGCAGCCAACTCGAGCGGGGGAGCACAGATACGCAGTATTTT
NA,TRBV5-1,NA,TRBJ1-2,CASSLGRALYGYTF,TGCGCCAGCAGCTTGGGAAGGGCCCTCTATGGCTACACCTTC
NA,TRBV2,NA,TRBJ2-5,CASSENSQETQYF,TGTGCCAGCAGTGAGAACAGCCAAGAGACCCAGTACTTC
NA,TRBV27,once,TRBJ1-2,CASSYNDRSGYTF,TGTGCCAGCAGCTACAACGACAGGTCTGGCTACACCTTC
TRBD1,TRBV7-2,NA,TRBJ1-5,CASSTRTGSNQPQHF,TGTGCCAGCAGCACCCGGACAGGGAGTAATCAGCCCCAGCATTTT
TRBD1,TRBV5-1,NA,TRBJ1-2,CASSAGQGNYGYTF,TGCGCCAGCAGCGCGGGACAGGGGAACTATGGCTACACCTTC
TRBD2,TRBV7-9,NA,TRBJ2-5,CASSLVGLAQETQYF,TGTGCCAGCAGCTTAGTTGGACTAGCGCAAGAGACCCAGTACTTC
NA,TRBV7-2,NA,TRBJ2-1,CASSLQLGNEQFF,TGTGCCAGCAGCCTTCAACTGGGGAATGAGCAGTTCTTC
NA,TRBV29-1,NA,TRBJ2-1,CSVGDSLISYNEQFF,TGCAGCGTTGGTGACAGCTTGATATCCTACAATGAGCAGTTCTTC
NA,TRBV27,NA,TRBJ1-5,CASSLFGGARQPQHF,TGTGCCAGCAGTTTATTTGGGGGGGCGCGTCAGCCCCAGCATTTT
NA,TRBV7-8,NA,TRBJ2-5,CASIRGIGQETQYF,TGTGCCAGCATCCGGGGGATAGGCCAAGAGACCCAGTACTTC
TRBD1,TRBV7-3,once,TRBJ1-6,CASSLGQGAGSPLHF,TGTGCCAGCAGCCTCGGACAGGGGGCTGGGTCACCCCTCCACTTT
NA,TRBV18,once,TRBJ1-3,CASSPTFGQNLDTIYF,TGTGCCAGCTCACCCACCTTCGGGCAGAACCTTGACACCATATATTTT
NA,TRBV6-6,NA,TRBJ2-3,CASSPGPTPTDTQYF,TGTGCCAGCAGTCCCGGTCCTACCCCCACAGATACGCAGTATTTT
NA,TRBV11-2,NA,TRBJ1-5,CASSLWGGEPQHF,TGTGCCAGCAGCTTATGGGGGGGTGAGCCCCAGCATTTT
TRBD1,TRBV11-2,NA,TRBJ2-2,CASSQQQGFTNTGELFF,TGTGCCAGCAGCCAGCAACAGGGGTTTACGAACACCGGGGAGCTGTTTTTT
NA,TRBV12-5,NA,TRBJ1-1,CASGFSDRPNTEAFF,TGTGCTAGTGGTTTCTCCGACAGGCCAAACACTGAAGCTTTCTTT
TRBD1,TRBV10-3,NA,TRBJ2-5,CAISSGTVQETQYF,TGTGCCATCAGTTCCGGGACAGTCCAAGAGACCCAGTACTTC
NA,TRBV7-9,once,TRBJ1-3,CASSLPRRAGNTIYF,TGTGCCAGCAGCTTGCCCCGAAGGGCTGGAAACACCATATATTTT
TRBD1,TRBV6-6,NA,TRBJ2-7,CASSTTGGGMTEQYF,TGTGCCAGCAGTACGACAGGGGGGGGGATGACCGAGCAGTACTTC
NA,TRBV11-2,NA,TRBJ1-6,CASSLDVYNSPLHF,TGTGCCAGCAGCTTAGATGTTTATAATTCACCCCTCCACTTT
TRBD2,TRBV5-1,once,TRBJ2-1,CASSTQPGPGLGGEQFF,TGCGCCAGCAGCACGCAACCCGGACCGGGACTAGGAGGTGAGCAGTTCTTC
NA,TRBV9,NA,TRBJ1-2,CASSGPPGADYGYTF,TGTGCCAGCAGCGGACCCCCGGGGGCCGACTATGGCTACACCTTC
TRBD2,TRBV7-7,NA,TRBJ2-1,CASSSLAGGTGEQFF,TGTGCTAGCAGCTCACTAGCGGGGGGTACAGGGGAGCAGTTCTTC
NA,TRBV10-2,NA,TRBJ1-1,CASSESGVAGYKAFF,TGCGCCAGCAGTGAGTCGGGAGTCGCAGGGTATAAGGCTTTCTTT
TRBD2,TRBV19,NA,TRBJ2-5,CASSMVRGAGVQETQYF,TGTGCCAGTAGTATGGTCCGGGGAGCGGGGGTACAAGAGACCCAGTACTTC
NA,TRBV6-5,few,TRBJ2-5,CASSYNGNGETQYF,TGTGCCAGCAGTTACAACGGCAACGGGGAGACCCAGTACTTC
NA,TRBV12-5,NA,TRBJ1-6,CASAFGGENSPLHF,TGTGCTAGTGCCTTCGGGGGAGAAAATTCACCCCTCCACTTT
NA,TRBV11-2,NA,TRBJ1-1,CASSFGLTEAFF,TGTGCCAGCAGCTTTGGGCTGACTGAAGCTTTCTTT
NA,TRBV19,NA,TRBJ2-1,CASEVWSGADEQFF,TGTGCCAGTGAGGTGTGGTCGGGCGCGGATGAGCAGTTCTTC
NA,TRBV28,NA,TRBJ1-3,CASTVQSGNTIYF,TGTGCCAGCACAGTACAGTCTGGAAACACCATATATTTT
TRBD2,TRBV28,NA,TRBJ2-3,CATLAGGADTQYF,TGTGCCACTCTAGCGGGGGGGGCAGATACGCAGTATTTT
NA,TRBV30,NA,TRBJ1-1,CAWSITGITEAFF,TGTGCCTGGAGTATCACAGGGATCACTGAAGCTTTCTTT
NA,TRBV9,NA,TRBJ2-3,CASSVGLLTDTQYF,TGTGCCAGCAGCGTAGGCCTCCTTACAGATACGCAGTATTTT
NA,TRBV11-2,NA,TRBJ1-1,CASSLRGRGSGTEAFF,TGTGCCAGCAGCTTAAGGGGCAGGGGCTCTGGTACTGAAGCTTTCTTT
TRBD1,TRBV9,NA,TRBJ1-3,CASSQAEGTGENTIYF,TGTGCCAGCAGCCAAGCCGAGGGGACAGGGGAAAACACCATATATTTT
TRBD1,TRBV28,NA,TRBJ1-2,CASSHRDRHNYGYTF,TGTGCCAGCAGTCACCGGGACAGGCATAACTATGGCTACACCTTC
NA,TRBV2,NA,TRBJ2-3,CASRAPSDTQYF,TGTGCCAGCAGGGCCCCCTCAGATACGCAGTATTTT
NA,TRBV4-2,NA,TRBJ2-5,CASSPSGETQYF,TGTGCCAGCAGCCCTTCTGGGGAGACCCAGTACTTC
TRBD1,TRBV5-1,once,TRBJ2-5,CASSFRDRQETQYF,TGCGCCAGCAGCTTCCGGGACAGACAAGAGACCCAGTACTTC
NA,TRBV6-5,NA,TRBJ2-1,CASSNDAYRYNEQFF,TGTGCCAGCAGCAACGACGCCTATCGCTACAATGAGCAGTTCTTC
NA,TRBV6-1,NA,TRBJ1-1,CASHERTEAFF,TGTGCCAGTCATGAACGCACTGAAGCTTTCTTT
TRBD2,TRBV7-9,NA,TRBJ2-5,CASSSAAGDPNWAQYF,TGTGCCAGCAGCTCCGCAGCGGGGGACCCTAACTGGGCCCAGTACTTC
NA,TRBV9,NA,TRBJ2-5,CASSEEVQETQYF,TGTGCCAGCAGCGAGGAGGTCCAAGAGACCCAGTACTTC
NA,TRBV10-3,NA,TRBJ2-7,CAISGNYEQYF,TGTGCCATCTCGGGGAACTACGAGCAGTACTTC
NA,TRBV5-1,NA,TRBJ2-2,CASSLGDTGELFF,TGCGCCAGCAGCTTGGGGGACACCGGGGAGCTGTTTTTT
TRBD2,TRBV9,NA,TRBJ2-5,CASSRRGTNEETQYF,TGTGCCAGCAGCCGCCGCGGGACTAATGAGGAGACCCAGTACTTC